Listed below are T cell receptor beta chains from one sample, sequenced in a study of blood T cell repertoires in COVID-19. The assay was immunoSEQ multiplex PCR, and TCRdb's table has in-frame clones only and misses some. The profile shows around 480,000 clones, 88% of them singletons. The sample taken for sequencing was peripheral blood. The receptors come from a woman aged 45-65 years with COVID-19, enrolled during active disease. CDR3s include the opening cysteine and the closing phenylalanine or tryptophan. D genes are given only for firm matches. Size tells how often a clone was seen (once, few, many) or the class of an expanded clone, and some rows leave it out.

-,-,TRBV2,TRBJ2-1,CASSGGINEQFF,TGTGCCAGCAGTGGAGGGATCAATGAGCAGTTCTTC
-,-,TRBV5-1,TRBJ1-2,CASSFFGMDYGYTF,TGCGCCAGCAGCTTTTTCGGTATGGACTATGGCTACACCTTC
-,-,TRBV5-6,TRBJ2-7,CASSLVVQGNEQYF,TGTGCCAGCAGCTTGGTAGTCCAGGGCAACGAGCAGTACTTC
once,-,TRBV7-9,TRBJ1-1,CASTQVGRREAFF,TGTGCCAGCACCCAGGTGGGTCGACGAGAAGCTTTCTTT
-,-,TRBV3-1/TRBV3-2,TRBJ1-2,CASSQGANYGYTF,TGTGCCAGCAGCCAGGGAGCTAACTATGGCTACACCTTC
-,TRBD1,TRBV28,TRBJ1-2,CASSLSQGNYGYTF,TGTGCCAGCAGTTTATCACAGGGGAATTATGGCTACACCTTC
-,TRBD1,TRBV28,TRBJ1-1,CASSLSDRGRTEAFF,TGTGCCAGCAGTCTATCGGACAGGGGGCGGACTGAAGCTTTCTTT
-,TRBD1,TRBV5-1,TRBJ1-6,CASSQGRDSPLHF,TGCGCCAGCTCACAGGGGCGGGATTCACCCCTCCACTTT
-,-,TRBV25-1,TRBJ2-5,CASSRLGGGGFQETQYF,TGTGCCAGCAGTCGACTTGGGGGGGGCGGTTTCCAAGAGACCCAGTACTTC
-,TRBD1,TRBV6-1,TRBJ1-4,CASSEFFGQGAGTNEKLFF,TGTGCCAGCAGTGAATTTTTCGGACAGGGGGCCGGAACTAATGAAAAACTGTTTTTT
-,-,TRBV6-5,TRBJ1-1,CASTKTGTEAFF,TGTGCCAGCACAAAGACAGGCACTGAAGCTTTCTTT
-,-,TRBV3-1/TRBV3-2,TRBJ1-4,CASSRNPGGAEQKLFF,TGTGCCAGCAGCCGTAACCCCGGGGGGGCTGAGCAAAAACTGTTTTTT
-,-,TRBV11-2,TRBJ1-5,CASSPTKGRNQPQHF,TGTGCCAGCAGCCCGACGAAGGGGCGCAATCAGCCCCAGCATTTT
-,-,TRBV30,TRBJ1-1,CAWSVHPGTEAFF,TGTGCCTGGAGTGTACATCCGGGCACTGAAGCTTTCTTT
-,-,TRBV2,TRBJ1-1,CASLRGGVTEAFF,TGTGCCAGCCTCCGGGGTGGGGTCACTGAAGCTTTCTTT
-,-,TRBV5-8,TRBJ2-7,CASSLQGSHEQYF,TGTGCCAGCAGCTTGCAGGGGAGCCACGAGCAGTACTTC
-,TRBD1,TRBV28,TRBJ2-7,CASSWTGGGYEQYF,TGTGCCAGCAGTTGGACAGGGGGCGGCTACGAGCAGTACTTC
-,-,TRBV25-1,TRBJ2-1,CASSEQGRPTYNEQFF,TGTGCCAGCAGTGAGCAGGGTCGTCCTACCTACAATGAGCAGTTCTTC
once,TRBD1,TRBV6-6,TRBJ2-2,CASSSRTGDTGELFF,TGTGCCAGCAGTTCCCGGACAGGGGACACCGGGGAGCTGTTTTTT
-,-,TRBV30,TRBJ2-1,CAWRPGGTEQFF,TGTGCCTGGCGACCGGGGGGCACTGAGCAGTTCTTC
-,-,TRBV14,TRBJ1-1,CASSPGEAGTEAFF,TGTGCCAGCAGCCCGGGGGAGGCGGGCACTGAAGCTTTCTTT
-,TRBD1,TRBV18,TRBJ1-1,CASSLGTDSEAFF,TGTGCCAGCTCATTAGGGACAGATAGTGAAGCTTTCTTT
few,-,TRBV9,TRBJ1-2,CASSAGGYGYTF,TGTGCCAGCAGCGCAGGAGGGTATGGCTACACCTTC
-,-,TRBV5-1,TRBJ1-2,CASSLEASDYGYTF,TGCGCCAGCAGCTTGGAGGCCAGCGACTATGGCTACACCTTC
-,TRBD1,TRBV4-1,TRBJ2-4,CASSQGGDRDIQYF,TGCGCCAGCAGCCAAGGAGGGGACAGGGACATTCAGTACTTC
-,TRBD1,TRBV5-4,TRBJ1-2,CASSFQGQGGVLGYTF,TGTGCCAGCAGCTTCCAGGGACAGGGTGGAGTGTTGGGCTACACCTTC
-,TRBD1,TRBV5-1,TRBJ2-2,CASSSRTGNTGELFF,TGCGCCAGCAGCTCGAGGACAGGGAACACCGGGGAGCTGTTTTTT
-,TRBD1,TRBV2,TRBJ1-2,CASRTGSTNYGYTF,TGTGCCAGCAGGACAGGGTCCACTAACTATGGCTACACCTTC
-,-,TRBV18,TRBJ1-1,CASSPDHGGMNTEAFF,TGTGCCAGCTCACCGGACCACGGGGGGATGAACACTGAAGCTTTCTTT
-,-,TRBV5-6,TRBJ1-1,CASSLSPGKPEAFF,TGTGCCAGCAGCCTCAGCCCGGGGAAGCCTGAAGCTTTCTTT
-,TRBD2,TRBV2,TRBJ2-1,CAEGGGANEQFF,TGTGCCGAGGGCGGGGGGGCCAATGAGCAGTTCTTC
-,-,TRBV9,TRBJ2-7,CASSPTTAAYEQYF,TGTGCCAGCAGCCCCACGACTGCCGCCTACGAGCAGTACTTC
-,-,TRBV10-1,TRBJ1-1,CASSDRQVDTEAFF,TGCGCCAGCAGTGACCGACAAGTTGACACTGAAGCTTTCTTT
-,TRBD2,TRBV11-2,TRBJ2-3,CASSLRGGDTQYF,TGTGCCAGCAGCTTACGCGGGGGAGATACGCAGTATTTT
-,-,TRBV7-2,TRBJ2-2,CASSPTVLLGGELFF,TGTGCCAGCAGCCCAACAGTACTTTTGGGCGGGGAGCTGTTTTTT
-,TRBD1,TRBV5-4,TRBJ2-2,CASSLGAGGPTGELFF,TGTGCCAGCAGCTTGGGGGCAGGGGGACCCACCGGGGAGCTGTTTTTT
-,-,TRBV5-1,TRBJ2-3,CASSSNGQLTDTQYF,TGCGCCAGCAGTTCTAACGGACAGCTCACAGATACGCAGTATTTT
-,TRBD1,TRBV7-8,TRBJ2-7,CASSLEGGGYEQYF,TGTGCCAGCAGCTTAGAAGGGGGCGGCTACGAGCAGTACTTC
-,TRBD1,TRBV10-2,TRBJ2-7,CASSELQGGSWEQYF,TGCGCCAGCAGTGAATTACAGGGGGGCTCGTGGGAGCAGTACTTC
-,-,TRBV29-1,TRBJ2-2,CSIRQVGNTGELFF,TGCAGCATCCGACAGGTTGGGAACACCGGGGAGCTGTTTTTT
-,TRBD2,TRBV13,TRBJ2-7,CASSLEGTSGEQYF,TGTGCCAGCAGCTTAGAAGGGACTAGCGGCGAGCAGTACTTC
-,TRBD1,TRBV30,TRBJ2-6,CASEGRGPFVAGANVLTF,TGTGCCTCTGAGGGCAGGGGGCCCTTTGTGGCGGGGGCCAACGTCCTGACTTTC
-,TRBD1,TRBV13,TRBJ1-1,CASSLTGGATEAFF,TGTGCCAGCAGCCTCACAGGGGGCGCCACTGAAGCTTTCTTT
-,-,TRBV30,TRBJ2-1,CAWSVQGLTEQFF,TGTGCCTGGAGTGTACAGGGTCTAACAGAGCAGTTCTTC
-,TRBD1,TRBV30,TRBJ1-2,CAWSSWGTGGFGTGYTF,TGTGCCTGGAGTAGCTGGGGGACAGGGGGCTTTGGTACTGGCTACACCTTC
-,-,TRBV5-6,TRBJ2-1,CASSLSTEQFF,TGTGCCAGCAGCTTGTCGACAGAGCAGTTCTTC
-,TRBD2,TRBV4-1,TRBJ2-3,CASSQGLAGSSDTQYF,TGCGCCAGCAGCCAAGGACTAGCGGGGTCGTCAGATACGCAGTATTTT
-,-,TRBV4-1,TRBJ2-6,CASSQAPWRVGQEGANVLTF,TGCGCCAGCAGCCAAGCCCCCTGGAGGGTAGGACAGGAGGGGGCCAACGTCCTGACTTTC
-,-,TRBV5-4,TRBJ2-7,CASSFAGTYEQYF,TGTGCCAGCAGCTTCGCGGGAACCTACGAGCAGTACTTC
-,-,TRBV6-5,TRBJ1-3,CASSYSRASSGNTIYF,TGTGCCAGCAGTTACTCGAGGGCAAGCTCTGGAAACACCATATATTTT
-,TRBD2,TRBV11-1,TRBJ2-3,CASSLAGGFSTDTQYF,TGTGCCAGCAGCTTAGCGGGGGGGTTCTCCACAGATACGCAGTATTTT
-,-,TRBV28,TRBJ1-5,CASRTVNQPQHF,TGTGCCAGCAGGACAGTCAATCAGCCCCAGCATTTT